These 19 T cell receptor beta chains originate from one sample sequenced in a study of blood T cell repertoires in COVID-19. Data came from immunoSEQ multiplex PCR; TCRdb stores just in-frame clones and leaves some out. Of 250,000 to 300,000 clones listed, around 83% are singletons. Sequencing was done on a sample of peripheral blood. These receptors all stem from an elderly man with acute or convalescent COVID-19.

The CDR3 loop reads CSVREGAGETQYF. CDR3 sequence (DNA): TGCAGCGTGAGAGAGGGGGCTGGGGAGACCCAGTACTTC. The rearrangement joins TRBV29-1 to TRBJ2-5; TRBD1 aligns across 7 bases. The CDR3 extends over 13 amino acids. V dropped 6 bases and J dropped 5; count of bases not matched to a gene: 9. In germline, CDR1 is SQVTM, CDR2 ANQGSEA. The full variable domain, its missing parts supplied by reference TRBV29-1 and TRBJ2-5, is SAVISQKPSRDICQRGTSLTIQCQVDSQVTMMFWYRQQPGQSLTLIATANQGSEATYESGFVIDKFPISRPNLTFSTLTVSNMSPEDSSIYLCSVREGAGETQYFGPGTRLLVL.

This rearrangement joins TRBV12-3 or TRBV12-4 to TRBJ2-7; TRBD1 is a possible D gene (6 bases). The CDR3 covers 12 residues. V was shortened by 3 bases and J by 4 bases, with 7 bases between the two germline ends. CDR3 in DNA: TGTGCCAGCAGTTTTACAGGGTACGAGCAGTACTTC. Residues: CASSFTGYEQYF.

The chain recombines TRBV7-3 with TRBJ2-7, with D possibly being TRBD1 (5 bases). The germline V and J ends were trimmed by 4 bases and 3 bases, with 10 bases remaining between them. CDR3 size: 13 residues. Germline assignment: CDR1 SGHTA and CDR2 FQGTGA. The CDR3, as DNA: TGTGCCAGCAGCTCAGGGTCAAGCTACGAGCAGTACTTC. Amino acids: CASSSGSSYEQYF.

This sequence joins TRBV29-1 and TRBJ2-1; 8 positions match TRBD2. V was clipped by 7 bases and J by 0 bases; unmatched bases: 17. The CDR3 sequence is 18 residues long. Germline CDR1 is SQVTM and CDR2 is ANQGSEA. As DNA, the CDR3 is TGCAGCGCGCTACTATTGCGGGAGGCATTGAGCTCCTACAATGAGCAGTTCTTC. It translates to CSALLLREALSSYNEQFF.

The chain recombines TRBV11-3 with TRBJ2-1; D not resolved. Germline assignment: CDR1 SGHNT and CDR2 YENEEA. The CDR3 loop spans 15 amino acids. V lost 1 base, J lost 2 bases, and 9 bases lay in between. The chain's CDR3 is CASSLGGTPYNEQFF. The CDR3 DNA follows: TGTGCCAGCAGCTTAGGCGGCACTCCCTACAATGAGCAGTTCTTC.

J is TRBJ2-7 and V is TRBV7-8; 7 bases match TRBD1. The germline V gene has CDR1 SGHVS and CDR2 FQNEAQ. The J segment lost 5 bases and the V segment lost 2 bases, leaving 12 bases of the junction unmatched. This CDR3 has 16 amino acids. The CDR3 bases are TGTGCCAGCAGCTTATTATGGCAGACAGGGTTCCACGAGCAGTACTTC. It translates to CASSLLWQTGFHEQYF. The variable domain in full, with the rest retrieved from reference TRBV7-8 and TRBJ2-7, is GAGVSQSPRYKVAKRGQDVALRCDPISGHVSLFWYQQALGQGPEFLTYFQNEAQLDKSGLPSDRFFAERPEGSVSTLKIQRTQQEDSAVYLCASSLLWQTGFHEQYFGPGTRLTVT.

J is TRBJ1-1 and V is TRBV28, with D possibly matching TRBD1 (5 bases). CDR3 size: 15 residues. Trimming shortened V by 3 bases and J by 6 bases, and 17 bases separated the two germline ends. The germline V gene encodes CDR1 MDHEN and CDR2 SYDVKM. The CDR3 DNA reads TGTGCCAGCAGTTTCTTAGGCAGGGAAACCCCTGAAGCTTTCTTT. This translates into CASSFLGRETPEAFF.

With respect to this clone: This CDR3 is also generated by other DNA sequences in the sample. The CDR3 sequence is CASSEGGNYGYTF. The CDR3 DNA reads TGTGCCAGCAGTGAGGGGGGTAACTATGGCTACACCTTC. The chain links TRBV2 to TRBJ1-2, with a tentative D call TRBD1 (5 bases). In germline, CDR1 is SNHLY, CDR2 FYNNEI. Trimming took 3 bases from V and 1 from J, leaving 6 bases between them. The CDR3 covers 13 residues. Drawing the rest from reference TRBV2 and TRBJ1-2, the complete variable domain is EPEVTQTPSHQVTQMGQEVILRCVPISNHLYFYWYRQILGQKVEFLVSFYNNEISEKSEIFDDQFSVERPDGSNFTLKIRSTKLEDSAMYFCASSEGGNYGYTFGSGTRLTVV.

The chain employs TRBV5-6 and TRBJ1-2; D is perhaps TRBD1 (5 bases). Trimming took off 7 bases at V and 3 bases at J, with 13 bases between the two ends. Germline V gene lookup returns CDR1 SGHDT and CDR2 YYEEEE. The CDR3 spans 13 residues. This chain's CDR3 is CASAGGVYYGYTF. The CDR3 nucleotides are TGTGCCAGCGCCGGGGGGGTTTACTATGGCTACACCTTC.

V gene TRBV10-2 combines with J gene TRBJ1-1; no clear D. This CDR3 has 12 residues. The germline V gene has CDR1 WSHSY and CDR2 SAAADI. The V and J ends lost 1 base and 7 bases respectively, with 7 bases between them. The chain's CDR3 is CASSEYTYEAFF. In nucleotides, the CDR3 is TGCGCCAGCAGTGAGTACACGTATGAAGCTTTCTTT.

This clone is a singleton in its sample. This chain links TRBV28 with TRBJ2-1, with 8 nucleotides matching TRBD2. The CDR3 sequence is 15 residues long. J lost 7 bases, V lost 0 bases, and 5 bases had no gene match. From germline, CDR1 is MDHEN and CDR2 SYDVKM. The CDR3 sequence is CASSLWGLGRNEQFF. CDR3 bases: TGTGCCAGCAGTTTATGGGGACTAGGAAGAAATGAGCAGTTCTTC.

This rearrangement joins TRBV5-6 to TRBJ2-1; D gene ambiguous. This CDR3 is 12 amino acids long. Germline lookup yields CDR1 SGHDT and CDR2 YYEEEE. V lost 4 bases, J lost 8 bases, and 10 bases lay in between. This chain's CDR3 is CASSRLTDEQFF. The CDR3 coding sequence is TGTGCCAGCAGCAGACTTACCGATGAGCAGTTCTTC. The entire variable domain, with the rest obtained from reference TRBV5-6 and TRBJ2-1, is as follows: DAGVTQSPTHLIKTRGQQVTLRCSPKSGHDTVSWYQQALGQGPQFIFQYYEEEERQRGNFPDRFSGHQFPNYSSELNVNALLLGDSALYLCASSRLTDEQFFGPGTRLTVL.

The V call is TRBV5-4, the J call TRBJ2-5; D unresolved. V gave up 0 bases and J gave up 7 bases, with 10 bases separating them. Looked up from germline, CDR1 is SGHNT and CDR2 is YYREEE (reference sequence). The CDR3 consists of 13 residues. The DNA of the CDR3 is TGTGCCAGCAGCTTGGACGGCCCGGGGACCCAGTACTTC. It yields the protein CASSLDGPGTQYF.

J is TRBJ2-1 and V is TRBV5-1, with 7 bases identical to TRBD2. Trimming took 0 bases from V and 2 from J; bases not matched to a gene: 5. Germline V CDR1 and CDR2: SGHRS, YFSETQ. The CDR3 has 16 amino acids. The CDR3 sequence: CASSLAFSGPYNEQFF. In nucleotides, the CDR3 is TGCGCCAGCAGCTTGGCGTTTAGCGGGCCCTACAATGAGCAGTTCTTC.

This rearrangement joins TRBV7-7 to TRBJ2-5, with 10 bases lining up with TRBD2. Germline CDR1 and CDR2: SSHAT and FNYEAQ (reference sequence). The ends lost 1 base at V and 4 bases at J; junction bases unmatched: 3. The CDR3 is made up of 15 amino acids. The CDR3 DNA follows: TGTGCCAGCAGCTTAGGTTTAGCGGGAGGAGAGACCCAGTACTTC. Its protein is CASSLGLAGGETQYF.

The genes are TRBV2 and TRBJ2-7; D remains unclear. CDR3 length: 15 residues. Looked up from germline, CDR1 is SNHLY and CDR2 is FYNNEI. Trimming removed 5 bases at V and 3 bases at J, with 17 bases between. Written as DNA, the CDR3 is TGTGCCAGCAGTCGAAGCGAGGTCAGATACTACGAGCAGTACTTC. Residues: CASSRSEVRYYEQYF.

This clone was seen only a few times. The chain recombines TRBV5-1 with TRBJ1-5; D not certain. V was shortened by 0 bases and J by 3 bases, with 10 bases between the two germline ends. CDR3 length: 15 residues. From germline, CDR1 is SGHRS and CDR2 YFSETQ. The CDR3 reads CASSLAGNSNQPQHF. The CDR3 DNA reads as TGCGCCAGCAGCTTGGCCGGGAATTCCAATCAGCCCCAGCATTTT.

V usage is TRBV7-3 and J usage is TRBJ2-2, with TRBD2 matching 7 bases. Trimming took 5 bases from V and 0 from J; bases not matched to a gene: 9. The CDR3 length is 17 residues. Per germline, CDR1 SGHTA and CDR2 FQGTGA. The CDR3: CASSRDYTAANTGELFF. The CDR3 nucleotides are TGTGCCAGCAGCCGGGACTACACAGCAGCGAACACCGGGGAGCTGTTTTTT.

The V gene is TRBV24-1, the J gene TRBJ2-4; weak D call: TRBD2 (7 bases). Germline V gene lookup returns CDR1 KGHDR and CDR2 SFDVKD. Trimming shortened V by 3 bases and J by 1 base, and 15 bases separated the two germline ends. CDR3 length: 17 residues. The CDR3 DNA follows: TGTGCCACCAGTGATGGGGGGGCCCAGCCGGCCAAAAACATTCAGTACTTC. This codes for CATSDGGAQPAKNIQYF.